These T cell receptor beta chains were read from a single sample in a study of blood T cell repertoires in COVID-19. The protocol was immunoSEQ multiplex PCR, while the TCRdb copy is restricted to in-frame clones and leaves out a portion. The sample shows roughly 180,000 clones, 86% of them seen only once. The sequencing sample was made of PBMCs or T cells enriched from blood (not recorded which). The receptor set was obtained from a woman aged 25 to 39 who had recovered from COVID-19. Each CDR3 is given with its conserved first and last residue. D genes are given only for firm matches. Only some rows state a clone size, as once, few, many or a class for expanded clones.

v_gene,abundance,d_gene,j_gene,CDR3nt,CDR3aa
TRBV5-6,once,TRBD1,TRBJ1-5,TGTGCCAGCAGCTTGGGACAGGGGATACGGCAGCCCCAGCATTTT,CASSLGQGIRQPQHF
TRBV7-9,-,-,TRBJ1-1,TGTGCCAGCAGCCTGGCGCCAGCGGGGAACACTGAAGCTTTCTTT,CASSLAPAGNTEAFF
TRBV3-1/TRBV3-2,few,TRBD1,TRBJ1-2,TGTGCCAGCAGCCTCACCGGGACAGTCGATGGCTACACCTTC,CASSLTGTVDGYTF
TRBV27,-,-,TRBJ2-7,TGTGCCAGCTCCCGGACTCCCTACGAGCAGTACTTC,CASSRTPYEQYF
TRBV27,-,-,TRBJ2-1,TGTGCCAGCAGTTCGCCCGGAGGGGGGGGGTCCTACAATGAGCAGTTCTTC,CASSSPGGGGSYNEQFF
TRBV28,-,TRBD1,TRBJ1-2,TGTGCCAGCAGCACACGGGACAGGGACGGCTACACCTTC,CASSTRDRDGYTF
TRBV2,-,TRBD1,TRBJ2-1,TGTGCCAGCAGTGATACAGGGGGCGGAGGGTACAATGAGCAGTTCTTC,CASSDTGGGGYNEQFF
TRBV7-8,-,TRBD2,TRBJ2-2,TGTGCCAGCAGCTTAGAAGCGGGAGTCGTCACCGGGGAGCTGTTTTTT,CASSLEAGVVTGELFF
TRBV30,-,-,TRBJ2-3,TGTGCCGGAGGGGGCGGGAATTCCGATACGCAGTATTTT,CAGGGGNSDTQYF
TRBV28,-,-,TRBJ2-3,TGTGCCAGCAGAACCCTCTATAGCACAGATACGCAGTATTTT,CASRTLYSTDTQYF
TRBV5-4,-,-,TRBJ2-1,TGTGCCAGCAGCACTCTAGACAGCTACTCCTACAATGAGCAGTTCTTC,CASSTLDSYSYNEQFF
TRBV24-1,-,-,TRBJ2-2,TGTGCCACCAGTGATTTCGGTACCGGGGAGCTGTTTTTT,CATSDFGTGELFF
TRBV4-1,many,-,TRBJ2-5,TGCGCCAGCAGCCAAGAATACAGTCGGGACTTGTACTTC,CASSQEYSRDLYF
TRBV19,-,-,TRBJ2-3,TGTGCCAGTAGTATAGAACTCACAGATACGCAGTATTTT,CASSIELTDTQYF
TRBV5-1,-,-,TRBJ1-2,TGCGCCAGCAGCCCGGGAGTGATGGGATTAAACGACTATGGCTACACCTTC,CASSPGVMGLNDYGYTF
TRBV20-1,-,TRBD1,TRBJ1-5,TGCAGTGCTAGTACGCAGGGGGCTCTACGGCCCCAGCATTTT,CSASTQGALRPQHF
TRBV5-4,many,-,TRBJ2-2,TGTGCCAGCAGGCGGACCCTCAGGGGCGACACCGGGGAGCTGTTTTTT,CASRRTLRGDTGELFF
TRBV19,-,-,TRBJ2-6,TGTGCCAGTAGTATACGGGGTTCCTCCTCTGGGGCCAACGTCCTGACTTTC,CASSIRGSSSGANVLTF
TRBV11-3,-,-,TRBJ1-2,TGTGCCAGCAGCCAAGGACAGTCATATGGCTACACCTTC,CASSQGQSYGYTF
TRBV6-1,-,TRBD1,TRBJ1-2,TGTGCCAGCAGTGAAGCATGGACAGGGAGAGTTGCTGGCTACACCTTC,CASSEAWTGRVAGYTF
TRBV9,-,-,TRBJ1-1,TGTGCCAGCAGCGTAGGTACAGAAGGCCACACTGAAGCTTTCTTT,CASSVGTEGHTEAFF
TRBV6-4,-,-,TRBJ2-1,TGTGCCAGCAGTGGGGGAGAAGCAGATGAGCAGTTCTTC,CASSGGEADEQFF
TRBV7-9,few,-,TRBJ2-7,TGTGCCAGCAGCCTTGAGGCCGTCTACGAGCAGTACTTC,CASSLEAVYEQYF
TRBV6-5,-,-,TRBJ1-5,TGTGCCAGCAGTTACTCACTTAATCAGCCCCAGCATTTT,CASSYSLNQPQHF
TRBV28,once,TRBD1,TRBJ1-1,TGTGCCAGCAACAGTGCAGGGGGTTGGACTGAAGCTTTCTTT,CASNSAGGWTEAFF
TRBV7-8,-,-,TRBJ2-7,TGTGCCAGCAGCTTACGAAGAGCCGTCACCTACGAGCAGTACTTC,CASSLRRAVTYEQYF
TRBV3-1/TRBV3-2,-,-,TRBJ1-4,TGTGCCAGCAGCCAAGTCAGGGGAGATGAAAAACTGTTTTTT,CASSQVRGDEKLFF
TRBV19,few,-,TRBJ1-5,TGTGCCAGTAGTATTCGAGCAACGTCAAGCAATCAGCCCCAGCATTTT,CASSIRATSSNQPQHF
TRBV5-1,-,TRBD1,TRBJ1-1,TGCGCCAGCAGCTTGGAGGGACAGGGGGGCACTGAAGCTTTCTTT,CASSLEGQGGTEAFF
TRBV6-5,-,-,TRBJ2-2,TGTGCCAGCAGTATAGTGAACACCGGGGAGCTGTTTTTT,CASSIVNTGELFF
TRBV5-6,-,TRBD1,TRBJ2-1,TGTGCCAGCAGCATGCAGGGGGCGGGGAATGAGCAGTTCTTC,CASSMQGAGNEQFF
TRBV6-1,-,-,TRBJ1-2,TGTGCCAGCGCGGTGTCAGAAGTTAACTATGGCTACACCTTC,CASAVSEVNYGYTF
TRBV27,large,-,TRBJ2-7,TGTGCCAGCAGTTATTCCGGGGGCGAGCAGTACTTC,CASSYSGGEQYF
TRBV5-1,-,-,TRBJ1-3,TGCGCCAGCAGCTTGGCCCCCCTAGGGACCGGAGGGGCCTCTGGAAACACCATATATTTT,CASSLAPLGTGGASGNTIYF
TRBV2,-,TRBD1,TRBJ2-7,TGTGCCAGTTCCGGGACAGGAGCCTACGAGCAGTACTTC,CASSGTGAYEQYF